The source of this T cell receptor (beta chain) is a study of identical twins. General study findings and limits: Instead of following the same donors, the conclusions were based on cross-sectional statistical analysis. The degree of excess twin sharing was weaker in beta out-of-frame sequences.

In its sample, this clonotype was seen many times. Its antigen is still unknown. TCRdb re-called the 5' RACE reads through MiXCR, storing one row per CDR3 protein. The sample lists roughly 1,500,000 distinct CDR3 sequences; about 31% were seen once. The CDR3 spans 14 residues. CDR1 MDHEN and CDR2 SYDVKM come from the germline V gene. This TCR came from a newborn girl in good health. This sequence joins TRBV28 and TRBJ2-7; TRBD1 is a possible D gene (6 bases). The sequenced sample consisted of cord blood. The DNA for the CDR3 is TGTGCAACTACGACCGGGACAAACTCCTACGAGCAGTACTTC. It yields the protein CATTTGTNSYEQYF.